A single sample is the source of the 19 T cell receptor beta chains below, sequenced in a study of PD-1 blockade in classical Hodgkin lymphoma. All patients relapsed after autologous stem cell transplantation, and brentuximab vedotin exposure varied. The assay was immunoSEQ multiplex PCR, and TCRdb's table has in-frame clones only and misses some. The sample holds about 21,000 clones, around 68% seen once. The sample here was peripheral blood mononuclear cells (PBMCs), taken at baseline. The receptors stem from a human donor with classical Hodgkin lymphoma.

V gene TRBV5-1 combines with J gene TRBJ1-1, with no clear D. CDR1 SGHRS and CDR2 YFSETQ come from the germline V gene. This CDR3 comprises 13 residues. Trimming stripped 4 bases from V and 2 bases from J, with 9 bases between. The CDR3 loop reads CASSLKGNTEAFF. The DNA for the CDR3 is TGCGCCAGCAGCCTTAAGGGTAACACTGAAGCTTTCTTT. The full variable domain, with the rest looked up from reference TRBV5-1 and TRBJ1-1, is KAGVTQTPRYLIKTRGQQVTLSCSPISGHRSVSWYQQTPGQGLQFLFEYFSETQRNKGNFPGRFSGRQFSNSRSEMNVSTLELGDSALYLCASSLKGNTEAFFGQGTRLTVV.

The chain employs TRBV18 and TRBJ2-7, with TRBD1 as a possible D gene (6 bases). CDR3 length: 15 amino acids. V was pared by 3 bases and J by 4 bases, with 16 bases between. Per germline, CDR1 KGHSH and CDR2 LQKENI. Written as DNA, the CDR3 is TGTGCCAGCTCACCGGCCGGGACACCCGGTTACGAGCAGTACTTC. Its protein product is CASSPAGTPGYEQYF.

By its share, this clone is medium-sized (0.01 to 0.1%). The J gene is TRBJ2-6, the V gene TRBV7-6; tentative D call: TRBD1 (5 bases). CDR1 is SGHVS and CDR2 is FNYEAQ in the germline V gene. The CDR3 length is 17 residues. V lost 7 bases to trimming and J lost 0 bases, with 16 bases between them. The CDR3 sequence is CASTLGRVPSGANVLTF. The CDR3 nucleotides read TGTGCCAGCACCCTAGGCAGGGTCCCCTCTGGGGCCAACGTCCTGACTTTC.

This chain links TRBV5-1 with TRBJ1-5; D not resolved. V was clipped by 0 bases and J by 2 bases, with 9 bases between them. The CDR3 sequence is 15 residues long. Germline CDR1 is SGHRS and CDR2 is YFSETQ. The CDR3 is CASSLEGLGNQPQHF. CDR3 bases: TGCGCCAGCAGCTTGGAGGGCCTCGGCAATCAGCCCCAGCATTTT.

The chain carries TRBV10-3 and TRBJ2-7, with TRBD2 matching 7 bases. CDR1 ENHRY and CDR2 SYGVKD come from the germline V gene. The CDR3 totals 17 residues. The junction had 17 bases not matched to a gene; V was cut back by 4 bases and J by 5 bases. The CDR3: CAISVGGAYTPPHEQYF. DNA for the CDR3: TGTGCCATCAGTGTGGGAGGGGCCTATACCCCCCCCCACGAGCAGTACTTC.

The sample holds a few counts of this clone. V usage is TRBV29-1 and J usage is TRBJ2-1, with D perhaps TRBD2 (5 bases). Trimming pared 0 bases from V and 1 base from J, leaving 13 bases between. CDR3 length equals 16 residues. Germline V gene sequence: CDR1 SQVTM, CDR2 ANQGSEA. The CDR3 sequence: CSVEDLQSGSYNEQFF. CDR3 coding DNA: TGCAGCGTTGAAGATCTTCAGAGCGGTTCCTACAATGAGCAGTTCTTC.

Only a few counts were recorded for this clone. The rearrangement uses TRBV30 and TRBJ2-5, with 8 nucleotides matching TRBD1. V shed 0 bases and J 7 bases; nucleotides not matched to a gene: 16. Germline CDR1 GTSNPN, CDR2 SVGIG (reference sequence). This CDR3 contains 17 residues. The CDR3 DNA is TGTGCCTGGAGTGTATTCAGGGGGACACAGGGGGTGGGGACCCAGTACTTC. Translating gives CAWSVFRGTQGVGTQYF.

This clone was detected only once. The chain is built from TRBV4-1 and TRBJ2-2; 10 nucleotides agree with TRBD2. J lost 5 bases, V lost 0 bases, and 9 bases had no gene match. The CDR3 covers 18 residues. The germline V gene has CDR1 MGHRA and CDR2 YSYEKL. The CDR3 loop reads CASSQEAPSGGSTGELFF. In nucleotides, the CDR3 is TGCGCCAGCAGCCAAGAAGCTCCTAGCGGGGGTTCGACCGGGGAGCTGTTTTTT.

The chain combines TRBV27 with TRBJ1-1, with 11 bases that match TRBD1. Trimming removed 8 bases from V and 4 bases from J; junction bases left unmatched: 18. The germline V gene has CDR1 MNHEY and CDR2 SMNVEV (reference sequence). The CDR3 contains 18 residues. CDR3 sequence reads: CASPGSGTGGKEGTEAFF. In DNA, the CDR3 is TGTGCCAGCCCGGGATCTGGGACAGGGGGAAAAGAGGGCACTGAAGCTTTCTTT.

The rearrangement links TRBV7-2 to TRBJ2-7; D gene ambiguous. Trimming shortened V by 5 bases and J by 3 bases, and 8 bases separated the two germline ends. This CDR3 is 12 amino acids long. CDR1 SGHTA and CDR2 FQGNSA come from the germline V gene. CDR3 bases: TGTGCCAGCAGCCAAGAGGTCTACGAGCAGTACTTC. This sequence encodes CASSQEVYEQYF.

J is TRBJ2-3 and V is TRBV25-1; 7 nucleotides agree with TRBD2. Trimming cost V 2 bases and J 0 bases; bases outside gene matches: 2. From germline, CDR1 is MGHDK and CDR2 SYGVNS. This CDR3 is built from 15 residues. CDR3 amino acids: CASSESGVSTDTQYF. The CDR3 bases are TGTGCCAGCAGTGAAAGCGGGGTTAGCACAGATACGCAGTATTTT.

V and J are TRBV7-3 and TRBJ2-5; weak D call: TRBD2 (5 bases). This CDR3 has 16 residues. Germline V lookup: CDR1 SGHTA, CDR2 FQGTGA. With 5 bases removed from V and 0 bases from J, the gap between germline ends came to 16 bases. The CDR3: CASSPKKVDYQETQYF. CDR3 nucleotides: TGTGCCAGCAGCCCAAAAAAGGTGGACTACCAAGAGACCCAGTACTTC.

This clone was observed a few times. This chain connects TRBV28 to TRBJ1-2, with D tentatively TRBD1 (6 bases). The germline CDR1 and CDR2 sequences are MDHEN and SYDVKM. This CDR3 has 15 residues. Trimming cost V 5 bases and J 1 base, with 14 bases left between them. The CDR3 spells CASSKPGHDNYGYTF. The CDR3 region has the DNA TGTGCCAGCAGTAAGCCGGGACACGATAACTATGGCTACACCTTC.

V usage is TRBV4-3 and J usage is TRBJ1-2; 7 bases map to TRBD1. The ends lost 1 base at V and 8 bases at J; junction bases unmatched: 10. The CDR3 has 15 residues. Germline V gene sequence: CDR1 LGHNA, CDR2 YSLEER. The CDR3 DNA follows: TGCGCCAGCAGCCAAGGGAGACAGGGCGGAAGCGGCTACACCTTC. This gives the protein CASSQGRQGGSGYTF.

The chain carries TRBV2 and TRBJ2-1, with TRBD2 identical over 10 bases. The CDR3 extends over 15 amino acids. Germline CDR1 is SNHLY and CDR2 is FYNNEI. V gave up 2 bases and J gave up 9 bases; unmatched junction bases: 7. The CDR3, as DNA: TGTGCCAGCAGTGAATCAGCGGGGGGGCATGGTGAGCAGTTCTTC. Translation: CASSESAGGHGEQFF. Based on the CDR3 plus reference TRBV2 and TRBJ2-1, the full variable domain is EPEVTQTPSHQVTQMGQEVILRCVPISNHLYFYWYRQILGQKVEFLVSFYNNEISEKSEIFDDQFSVERPDGSNFTLKIRSTKLEDSAMYFCASSESAGGHGEQFFGPGTRLTVL.

The V and J genes are TRBV25-1 and TRBJ2-7; D not certain. The CDR3 is 14 amino acids. Germline CDR1 is MGHDK and CDR2 is SYGVNS. V was trimmed by 9 bases and J by 0 bases, leaving 15 bases between them. The CDR3 nucleotides are TGTGCCAGGACAAGGTACACGCCCTCCTACGAGCAGTACTTC. This encodes CARTRYTPSYEQYF.

The chain recombines TRBV12-5 with TRBJ2-3; 8 positions agree with TRBD1. Losses at the gene ends were 9 bases for V and 1 base for J; bases not matched to a gene: 3. CDR1 and CDR2 (germline): LGHNT, FRNRAP. The length of the CDR3 is 13 residues. The CDR3 protein is CASQGAGTDTQYF. CDR3 in DNA: TGTGCTAGCCAGGGGGCGGGCACAGATACGCAGTATTTT.

The chain links TRBV11-3 to TRBJ2-3; TRBD2 matches at 10 bases. There are 20 residues in the CDR3. Per germline, CDR1 SGHNT and CDR2 YENEEA. The V segment lost 6 bases and the J segment 4 bases; nucleotides outside the gene matches: 22. Here the CDR3 reads CASSSPWGPWLAGEADTQYF. CDR3 nucleotides: TGTGCCAGCAGTTCCCCGTGGGGGCCCTGGCTAGCGGGAGAGGCAGATACGCAGTATTTT.

The chain is built from TRBV7-8 and TRBJ2-7; TRBD1 aligns across 9 bases. Trimming at V came to 5 bases and at J to 2 bases, leaving 7 bases not matched to a gene. From germline, CDR1 is SGHVS and CDR2 FQNEAQ. This CDR3 spans 15 amino acids. CDR3 loop: CASSKRQGETYEQYF. The CDR3 DNA sequence: TGTGCCAGCAGCAAAAGACAGGGGGAAACCTACGAGCAGTACTTC.